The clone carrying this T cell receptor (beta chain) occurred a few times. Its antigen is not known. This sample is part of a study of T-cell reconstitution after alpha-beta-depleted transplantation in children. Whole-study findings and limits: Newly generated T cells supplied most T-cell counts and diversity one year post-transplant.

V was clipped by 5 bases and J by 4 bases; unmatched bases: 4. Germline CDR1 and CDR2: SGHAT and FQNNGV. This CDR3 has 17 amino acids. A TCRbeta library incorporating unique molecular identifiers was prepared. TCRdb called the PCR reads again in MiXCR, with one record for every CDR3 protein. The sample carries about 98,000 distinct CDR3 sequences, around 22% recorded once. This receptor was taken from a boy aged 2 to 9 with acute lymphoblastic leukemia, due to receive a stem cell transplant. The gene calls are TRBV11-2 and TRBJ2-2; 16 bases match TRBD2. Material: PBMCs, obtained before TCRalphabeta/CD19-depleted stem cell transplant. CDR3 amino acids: CASSLGTSGRATGELFF. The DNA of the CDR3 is TGTGCCAGCAGCCTAGGGACTAGCGGGAGGGCCACCGGGGAGCTGTTTTTT.